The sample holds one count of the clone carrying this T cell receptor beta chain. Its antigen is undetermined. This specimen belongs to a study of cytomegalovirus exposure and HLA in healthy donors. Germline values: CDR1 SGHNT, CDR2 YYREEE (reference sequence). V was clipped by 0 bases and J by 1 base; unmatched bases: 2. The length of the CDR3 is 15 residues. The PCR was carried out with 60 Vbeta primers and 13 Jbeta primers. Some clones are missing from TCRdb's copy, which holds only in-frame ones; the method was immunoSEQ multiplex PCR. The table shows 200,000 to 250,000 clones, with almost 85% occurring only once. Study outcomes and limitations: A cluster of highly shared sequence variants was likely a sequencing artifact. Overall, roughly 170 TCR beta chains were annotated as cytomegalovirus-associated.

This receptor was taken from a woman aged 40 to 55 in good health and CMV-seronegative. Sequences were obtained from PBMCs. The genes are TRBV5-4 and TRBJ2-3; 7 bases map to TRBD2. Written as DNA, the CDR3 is TGTGCCAGCAGCTTGGCCACTAGCGGCACAGATACGCAGTATTTT. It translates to CASSLATSGTDTQYF. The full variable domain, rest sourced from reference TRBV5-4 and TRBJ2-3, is ETGVTQSPTHLIKTRGQQVTLRCSSQSGHNTVSWYQQALGQGPQFIFQYYREEENGRGNFPPRFSGLQFPNYSSELNVNALELDDSALYLCASSLATSGTDTQYFGPGTRLTVL.